Below, one T cell receptor (beta chain) is given with its context. The source of the sample is a study of blood T cell repertoires in COVID-19. Method: immunoSEQ multiplex PCR; TCRdb's copy keeps in-frame clones and lacks some. The table records 25,000 to 35,000 clones, about 88% of them present only once. The germline CDR1 and CDR2 sequences are LNHDA and SQIVND (reference sequence). The CDR3 is 15 residues long. V dropped 7 bases and J dropped 8; count of bases not matched to a gene: 14. The sequence came from a man older than 75 with acute or convalescent COVID-19. The sequencing input was peripheral blood. The rearrangement uses TRBV19 and TRBJ2-1; 7 bases align to TRBD1. CDR3 DNA: TGTGCCAGTATCGGGTTCGGGACAGTACGGTATGAGCAGTTCTTC. Translated: CASIGFGTVRYEQFF.